This TCR beta chain was captured in a study of T cells in Graves' hyperthyroidism and ophthalmopathy. Per germline, CDR1 MRHNA and CDR2 SNTAGT. Trimming cost V 6 bases and J 3 bases; bases outside gene matches: 9. This CDR3 has 15 residues. Amplified regions were TCR beta CDR3 sequences from RNA transcripts. During a first-round RT-PCR of the TCR CDR3, the HTBI primer set was used. TCRdb itself ran the multiplex PCR reads through MiXCR, one entry per CDR3 protein. The repertoire holds roughly 660,000 distinct CDR3 sequences, with roughly 17% as singletons. The study defined stable Graves' hyperthyroidism as no ophthalmopathy progression within 18 months. Uncontrolled infection, other autoimmune disease, pregnancy and lactation each barred patients from inclusion.

The sample taken for sequencing was blood. The V and J genes are TRBV6-4 and TRBJ2-7; 9 bases are a match to TRBD1. This clonotype was sampled from a man in his fifties with Graves' hyperthyroidism. CDR3 loop: CASRLQDRGRYEQYF. CDR3 nucleotide sequence: TGTGCCAGCAGGCTCCAGGACAGGGGCCGCTACGAGCAGTACTTC.